Each of the 32 T cell receptor beta chains below was sequenced from the same sample in a study of OX40 agonist ivuxolimab in advanced cancers. This table comes from immunoSEQ multiplex PCR, and its TCRdb copy is limited to in-frame clones, with some not included. Among tens of thousands of clones listed, around 90% were seen once. The sample in question was CD4+ or CD8+ T cells sorted from blood, obtained in a trial of the OX40 agonist ivuxolimab. The receptor source for this set is an adult with an advanced solid tumor such as melanoma, head and neck, liver or kidney cancer.

This clone was detected a few times. The chain couples TRBV7-2 to TRBJ2-2; either TRBD1 or TRBD2 may supply D (5 bases each). V lost 5 bases and J lost 6, with 10 bases in between. CDR1 is SGHTA and CDR2 is FQGNSA in the germline V gene. This CDR3 is built from 13 residues. The CDR3 protein is CASSLGVPGELFF. Written as DNA, the CDR3 is TGTGCCAGCAGCCTGGGGGTCCCCGGGGAGCTGTTTTTT.

CDR3 nucleotide sequence: TGTGCCAGCAGCTTCCCGGGACTCACAGATACGCAGTATTTT. This gives the protein CASSFPGLTDTQYF. The chain recombines TRBV7-2 with TRBJ2-3; the D gene is possibly TRBD2 (6 bases). With 3 bases removed from V and 2 bases from J, the gap between germline ends came to 9 bases. The CDR3 totals 14 residues. Germline assignment: CDR1 SGHTA and CDR2 FQGNSA.

The rearrangement links TRBV7-9 to TRBJ1-6; 7 positions agree with TRBD1. The CDR3 runs to 15 residues. Germline CDR1 and CDR2: SEHNR and FQNEAQ (reference sequence). V trimming: 5 bases; J trimming: 6 bases; junction bases outside the gene matches: 7. CDR3 in amino acids: CASSPPGQSNSPLHF. The CDR3 nucleotides are TGTGCCAGCAGCCCCCCGGGACAGTCTAATTCACCCCTCCACTTT.

The chain joins TRBV7-6 to TRBJ1-1; 11 nucleotides match TRBD1. There are 14 residues in the CDR3. Germline assignment: CDR1 SGHVS and CDR2 FNYEAQ. Trimming cost V 4 bases and J 10 bases; bases outside gene matches: 8. CDR3 residues: CASSSGQGAPRAFF. The CDR3, as DNA: TGTGCCAGCAGCTCCGGACAGGGGGCACCAAGAGCTTTCTTT.

The chain couples TRBV6-5 to TRBJ1-2; 8 bases are shared with TRBD1. Unmatched junction bases numbered 7, after V lost 5 bases and J lost 5 bases. Germline-derived CDR1 and CDR2 are MNHEY and SVGAGI. This CDR3 is 14 amino acids long. The CDR3 bases are TGTGCCAGCAGTGGACAGGGAGGAAAGTATGGCTACACCTTC. The encoded protein is CASSGQGGKYGYTF.

This clone was picked up one time. One end of the junction is discordant with germline, which a read error may explain. This sequence joins TRBV10-2 and TRBJ2-1; tentative D call: TRBD2 (6 bases). The CDR3 covers 13 residues. Germline CDR1 and CDR2: WSHSY and SAAADI. Here the CDR3 DNA reads TGCGCCAGCAGGGGCCTGGACTACTATGAGCAGTTCTTC. This translates into CASRGLDYYEQFF.

The chain joins TRBV6-6 to TRBJ1-2; D gene ambiguous. Per germline, CDR1 MNHNY and CDR2 SVGAGI (reference sequence). This CDR3 has 14 residues. With 8 bases removed from V and 4 bases from J, the gap between germline ends came to 17 bases. In nucleotides, the CDR3 is TGTGCCAGCGGGTTTTCGGCCGATTTCTATGGCTACACCTTC. Amino acid sequence: CASGFSADFYGYTF.

This clone appeared once. This chain joins TRBV5-6 and TRBJ2-7; D may be TRBD2 (5 bases). The ends were cut back, 4 bases at V and 4 bases at J, with 30 bases in the middle. The CDR3 totals 19 residues. Germline lookup yields CDR1 SGHDT and CDR2 YYEEEE. CDR3 DNA: TGTGCCAGCAGCCCACAGAGGACCGGGGTGTGGACTGGGATGTACGAGCAGTACGTC. Translating it yields CASSPQRTGVWTGMYEQYV.

This chain uses TRBV9 with TRBJ2-6; 9 bases map to TRBD2. Germline-derived CDR1 and CDR2 are SGDLS and YYNGEE. V dropped 0 bases and J dropped 0; count of bases not matched to a gene: 4. This CDR3 region has 18 residues. Written as DNA, the CDR3 is TGTGCCAGCAGCGTAGCCTTGCGGGGGGGCTCTGGGGCCAACGTCCTGACTTTC. Encoded protein: CASSVALRGGSGANVLTF.

This sequence joins TRBV10-1 and TRBJ1-1; D is unresolved. Germline V CDR1 and CDR2: WNHNN, SYGVQD (reference sequence). Trimming shortened V by 8 bases and J by 2 bases, and 15 bases separated the two germline ends. The CDR3 loop spans 14 amino acids. The CDR3 loop reads CASSSGRENTEAFF. The CDR3 DNA reads TGCGCCAGCTCTAGCGGTAGAGAAAACACTGAAGCTTTCTTT.

Only one count was recorded for this clone. This rearrangement joins TRBV7-9 to TRBJ2-2; D remains ambiguous. CDR1 and CDR2 (germline): SEHNR, FQNEAQ (reference sequence). The CDR3 covers 14 residues. V gave up 1 base and J gave up 7 bases, with 10 bases separating them. This chain's CDR3 is CASSLGGPNGELFF. CDR3 sequence (DNA): TGTGCCAGCAGCTTAGGTGGTCCCAACGGGGAGCTGTTTTTT.

This sequence joins TRBV10-3 and TRBJ2-4, with D perhaps given as TRBD1 or TRBD2 (5 bases each). Trimming pared 10 bases from V and 4 bases from J, leaving 11 bases between. CDR3 length: 12 amino acids. Germline CDR1 ENHRY, CDR2 SYGVKD. CDR3: CATGTEKNIQYF. CDR3 sequence (DNA): TGTGCCACAGGGACGGAGAAAAACATTCAGTACTTC.

The chain employs TRBV10-3 and TRBJ1-1; unclear D gene. V dropped 8 bases and J dropped 1 base, with 11 bases sitting between them. Looked up from germline, CDR1 is ENHRY and CDR2 is SYGVKD. The CDR3 sequence is 13 residues long. CDR3 in amino acids: CAIHGEGNTEAFF. DNA for the CDR3: TGTGCCATCCATGGAGAGGGGAACACTGAAGCTTTCTTT.

This clone has just one count. The chain carries TRBV7-9 and TRBJ2-7; D ambiguous. CDR1 SEHNR and CDR2 FQNEAQ come from the germline V gene (reference sequence). The length of the CDR3 is 15 residues. V was trimmed by 3 bases and J by 0 bases, leaving 12 bases between them. The CDR3 coding sequence is TGTGCCAGCAGCTTTGAAGGAGCGTACTCCTACGAGCAGTACTTC. It translates to CASSFEGAYSYEQYF.

The J gene is TRBJ1-5, the V gene TRBV15, with TRBD1 matching over 7 bases. CDR3 size: 16 residues. CDR1 is LNHNV, CDR2 YYDKDF, per germline (reference sequence). The ends lost 4 bases at V and 11 bases at J; junction bases unmatched: 17. CDR3 amino acids: CATSTLPGQKPLAQHF. CDR3 nucleotide sequence: TGTGCCACCAGCACCCTACCGGGACAGAAACCTTTAGCCCAGCATTTT.

CDR3 nucleotides: TGCGCCAGCAGCCGCCCCCCGGGGGGCTACACCTTC. Translation gives CASSRPPGGYTF. The V gene is TRBV4-3, the J gene TRBJ1-2; D remains ambiguous. Looked up from germline, CDR1 is LGHNA and CDR2 is YSLEER. The CDR3 runs 12 residues. Trimming stripped 4 bases from V and 8 bases from J, with 11 bases between.

J is TRBJ1-6 and V is TRBV5-6; 9 positions agree with TRBD1. This CDR3 contains 19 residues. Germline CDR1 and CDR2: SGHDT and YYEEEE. Losses at the gene ends were 4 bases for V and 7 bases for J; bases not matched to a gene: 18. This CDR3 reads CASSAAYRGPSEENSPLHF. The CDR3 DNA sequence: TGTGCCAGCAGCGCCGCGTACAGGGGGCCCTCCGAGGAGAATTCACCCCTCCACTTT.

The sample holds a few counts of this clone. The rearrangement uses TRBV9 and TRBJ1-3; no firm D call. V lost 0 bases, J lost 0 bases, and 10 bases lay in between. The CDR3 extends over 16 amino acids. Germline CDR1 is SGDLS and CDR2 is YYNGEE. CDR3 sequence reads: CASSVDGRSSGNTIYF. The CDR3 DNA reads as TGTGCCAGCAGCGTAGATGGCCGGAGCTCTGGAAACACCATATATTTT.

The V and J genes are TRBV4-3 and TRBJ2-1, with D possibly called TRBD1 or TRBD2 (5 bases each). V was shortened by 3 bases and J by 1 base, with 13 bases between the two germline ends. Germline V gene sequence: CDR1 LGHNA, CDR2 YSLEER. This CDR3 is built from 16 residues. The CDR3 loop is CASSQRGTESYNEQFF. The CDR3 DNA sequence: TGCGCCAGCAGCCAGAGGGGAACAGAGTCCTACAATGAGCAGTTCTTC.

This clone came up once. The V call is TRBV9, the J call TRBJ2-4; 8 nucleotides match TRBD1. The CDR3 sequence is 16 residues long. Germline V gene lookup returns CDR1 SGDLS and CDR2 YYNGEE. Trimming took 1 base from V and 2 from J; bases not matched to a gene: 5. CDR3 in amino acids: CASSVSDRATKNIQYF. In DNA form, the CDR3 reads TGTGCCAGCAGCGTATCGGACAGGGCGACCAAAAACATTCAGTACTTC.

The table lists this clone with a count of one. The CDR3 DNA reads as TGTGCCAGTAGTACAAGGACGGCCAATCAGCCCCAGCATTTT. Its protein is CASSTRTANQPQHF. The genes are TRBV19 and TRBJ1-5; no clear D. The germline CDR1 and CDR2 sequences are LNHDA and SQIVND (reference sequence). Trimming removed 4 bases from V and 3 bases from J, with 10 bases in between. The CDR3 loop spans 14 amino acids.

The chain links TRBV14 to TRBJ1-2, with D tentatively TRBD1 (6 bases). The V gene lost 1 base and the J gene lost 2 bases, with 17 bases spanning the gap. The germline V gene has CDR1 SGHDN and CDR2 FVKESK. The CDR3 contains 17 residues. The CDR3 loop reads CASSQGTELVFNYGYTF. The CDR3, as DNA: TGTGCCAGCAGCCAAGGGACAGAGCTAGTATTCAACTATGGCTACACCTTC. Together with reference TRBV14 and TRBJ1-2, the CDR3 gives the full variable domain: EAGVTQFPSHSVIEKGQTVTLRCDPISGHDNLYWYRRVMGKEIKFLLHFVKESKQDESGMPNNRFLAERTGGTYSTLKVQPAELEDSGVYFCASSQGTELVFNYGYTFGSGTRLTVV.

This clone has just one count. CDR3 DNA: TGCGCCAGCAGCTGGCAAGAACAGGGAGGGGAGGTAGGGGCTACTAATGAAAAACTGTTTTTT. It yields the protein CASSWQEQGGEVGATNEKLFF. The V gene is TRBV5-1, the J gene TRBJ1-4; D is perhaps TRBD1 (6 bases). Germline V lookup: CDR1 SGHRS, CDR2 YFSETQ. Trimming removed 3 bases from V and 2 bases from J, with 29 bases in between. This CDR3 is built from 21 residues.

The V and J genes are TRBV18 and TRBJ1-2; the D is unclear. Germline CDR1 and CDR2: KGHSH and LQKENI. The ends were cut back, 2 bases at V and 3 bases at J, with 13 bases in the middle. The CDR3 has 15 amino acids. The CDR3 region is CASSPEIAQYYGYTF. In DNA form, the CDR3 reads TGTGCCAGCTCACCAGAGATAGCGCAGTACTATGGCTACACCTTC.

The J gene is TRBJ2-2, the V gene TRBV11-2, with D possibly TRBD2 on 5 matching bases. This CDR3 comprises 12 residues. The germline gives CDR1 SGHAT, CDR2 FQNNGV. V was pared by 3 bases and J by 8 bases, with 7 bases between. The DNA of the CDR3 is TGTGCCAGCAGCTTTGGAGGAGGGGAGCTGTTTTTT. Protein product: CASSFGGGELFF. The variable domain in full, with the rest retrieved from reference TRBV11-2 and TRBJ2-2, is EAGVAQSPRYKIIEKRQSVAFWCNPISGHATLYWYQQILGQGPKLLIQFQNNGVVDDSQLPKDRFSAERLKGVDSTLKIQPAKLEDSAVYLCASSFGGGELFFGEGSRLTVL.

This clone appeared many times. V usage is TRBV27 and J usage is TRBJ2-1; no firm D call. The CDR3 totals 13 residues. Trimming pared 0 bases from V and 7 bases from J, leaving 7 bases between. The germline V gene encodes CDR1 MNHEY and CDR2 SMNVEV (reference sequence). The CDR3 sequence: CASSLSPWNEQFF. CDR3 nucleotides: TGTGCCAGCAGTTTATCCCCGTGGAATGAGCAGTTCTTC.

The V call is TRBV28, the J call TRBJ1-1; D not resolved. CDR3 length: 15 amino acids. CDR1 and CDR2 (germline): MDHEN, SYDVKM. V was cut by 10 bases and J by 0 bases, with 18 bases left in between. CDR3 nucleotides: TGTGCCACCACTCCGGAGGCTAGTGTGAACACTGAAGCTTTCTTT. Translation: CATTPEASVNTEAFF.

V usage is TRBV7-6 and J usage is TRBJ2-2; D gene ambiguous. The germline V gene has CDR1 SGHVS and CDR2 FNYEAQ. V was cut by 1 base and J by 4 bases, with 19 bases left in between. The CDR3 extends over 18 amino acids. This chain's CDR3 is CASSLVLGMEFGTGELFF. In nucleotides, the CDR3 is TGTGCCAGCAGCTTAGTTCTAGGGATGGAGTTCGGCACCGGGGAGCTGTTTTTT.

The J gene is TRBJ2-7, the V gene TRBV7-9; TRBD1 matches 8 bases. V dropped 3 bases and J dropped 4; count of bases not matched to a gene: 8. CDR3 size: 15 residues. The germline gives CDR1 SEHNR, CDR2 FQNEAQ (reference sequence). CDR3 in DNA: TGTGCCAGCAGCTTTAGGACAGGGAGCACGTACGAGCAGTACTTC. It encodes CASSFRTGSTYEQYF.

The rearrangement uses TRBV5-8 and TRBJ2-5, with 8 bases matching TRBD1. Germline V gene data show CDR1 as SGHTS and CDR2 as YDEGEE. The CDR3 length is 13 residues. The J segment lost 5 bases and the V segment lost 3 bases, leaving 3 bases of the junction unmatched. CDR3 nucleotides: TGTGCCAGCAGCTCCAGGGGGCGGGAGACCCAGTACTTC. It specifies CASSSRGRETQYF.

Written as DNA, the CDR3 is TGTGCCAGCAGCCAGGCCGACGGGCGGATCGACGAGCAGTACTTC. It codes for CASSQADGRIDEQYF. The chain carries TRBV6-5 and TRBJ2-7; D is unclear. Germline lookup yields CDR1 MNHEY and CDR2 SVGAGI. This CDR3 is built from 15 residues. With 6 bases removed from V and 5 bases from J, the gap between germline ends came to 20 bases.

This clone was picked up a small number of times. The chain combines TRBV27 with TRBJ2-2, with TRBD2 identical over 7 bases. J lost 1 base, V lost 6 bases, and 5 bases had no gene match. Germline V gene lookup returns CDR1 MNHEY and CDR2 SMNVEV (reference sequence). The CDR3 has 15 residues. The CDR3 DNA reads as TGTGCCAGCAGATGGGGGGGAATGAACACCGGGGAGCTGTTTTTT. This codes for CASRWGGMNTGELFF.